This entry is about one TCR beta chain. Its antigen is currently unknown. The CDR3 length is 15 residues. CDR1 SGHRS and CDR2 YFSETQ come from the germline V gene. V shed 4 bases, J shed 5 bases, and the junction held 9 bases outside the gene matches. The data are from a study of T cell repertoires and HLA-DP antigens. Study as a whole: Transduced HeLa cells presented HLA-DP to CD4+ T cells. Sorted CD137+CD4+ samples averaged 218.4 ng DNA; pre-culture CD4+ samples, about 1,200 ng. Study conclusions and caveats: Clones undetected before culture averaged about 33% against one allele and about 55% against the other.

CD4+ T cells were isolated untouched, approximately 98% pure. TCRdb keeps only in-frame clones here, not all; method: immunoSEQ multiplex PCR. The sample includes approximately 100,000 clones, 86% of them seen just once. The sequence derives from a man aged 50-60 years in good health and CMV-seronegative. This chain links TRBV5-1 with TRBJ2-1; 7 nucleotides match TRBD2. Sequencing used CD4+ T cells from PBMCs. The CDR3 loop reads CASSLRGGDDNEQFF. CDR3 sequence (DNA): TGCGCCAGCAGCCTACGGGGAGGGGATGACAATGAGCAGTTCTTC.